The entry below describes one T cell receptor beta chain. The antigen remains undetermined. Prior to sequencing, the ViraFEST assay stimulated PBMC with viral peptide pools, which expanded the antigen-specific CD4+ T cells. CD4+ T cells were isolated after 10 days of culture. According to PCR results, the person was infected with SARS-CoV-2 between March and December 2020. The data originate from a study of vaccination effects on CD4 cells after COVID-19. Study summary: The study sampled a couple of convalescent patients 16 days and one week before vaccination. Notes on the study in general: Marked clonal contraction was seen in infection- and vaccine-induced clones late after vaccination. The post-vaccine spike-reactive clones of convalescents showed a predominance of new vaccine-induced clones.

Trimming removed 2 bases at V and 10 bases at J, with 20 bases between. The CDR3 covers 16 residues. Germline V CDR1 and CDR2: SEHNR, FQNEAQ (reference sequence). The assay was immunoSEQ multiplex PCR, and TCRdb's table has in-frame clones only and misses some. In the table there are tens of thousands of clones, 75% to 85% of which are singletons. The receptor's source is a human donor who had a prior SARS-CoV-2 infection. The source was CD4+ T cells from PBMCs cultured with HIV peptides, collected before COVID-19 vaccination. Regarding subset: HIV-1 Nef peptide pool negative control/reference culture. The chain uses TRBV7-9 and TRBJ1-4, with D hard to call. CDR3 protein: CASSLKLVGVNGKLFF. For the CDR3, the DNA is TGTGCCAGCAGCTTAAAGCTTGTTGGGGTAAACGGAAAACTGTTTTTT. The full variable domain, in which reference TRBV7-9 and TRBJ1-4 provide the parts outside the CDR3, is DTGVSQNPRHKITKRGQNVTFRCDPISEHNRLYWYRQTLGQGPEFLTYFQNEAQLEKSRLLSDRFSAERPKGSFSTLEIQRTEQGDSAMYLCASSLKLVGVNGKLFFGSGTQLSVL.